The rows below give T cell receptor beta chains drawn from one sample of a study of T cell responses to AZD1222 COVID-19 vaccine. Sequencing used immunoSEQ multiplex PCR; TCRdb keeps in-frame clones, though not all of them. The table lists under 150,000 clones, under 95% of them singletons. This specimen was peripheral blood, taken on day 0 of AZD1222 vaccination. The receptors originated from an adult in good health. CDR3s include the opening cysteine and the closing phenylalanine or tryptophan. The D gene is left open where the match is weak. The listing skips clone size in some rows; elsewhere it reads once, few, many or a size class.

v_gene	d_gene	j_gene	abundance	len	CDR3aa	CDR3nt
TRBV3-1/TRBV3-2	-	TRBJ2-7	-	18	CASSQVPPRGSGPYEQYF	TGTGCCAGCAGCCAAGTCCCCCCCCGGGGTAGCGGTCCCTACGAGCAGTACTTC
TRBV5-1	TRBD1	TRBJ1-4	-	14	CASAQGGPNEKLFF	TGCGCCAGCGCGCAGGGGGGACCTAATGAAAAACTGTTTTTT
TRBV4-1	TRBD1	TRBJ1-2	-	15	CASSHWDRGGYGYTF	TGCGCCAGCAGCCATTGGGACAGGGGCGGCTATGGCTACACCTTC
TRBV5-1	TRBD1	TRBJ2-3	-	15	CASSWTGQGYDTQYF	TGCGCCAGCAGCTGGACGGGACAGGGTTACGATACGCAGTATTTT
TRBV29-1	-	TRBJ1-2	-	13	CSVATGGGYGYTF	TGCAGCGTGGCGACAGGAGGGGGGTATGGCTACACCTTC
TRBV2	TRBD2	TRBJ2-1	-	16	CASSERVAGVYNEQFF	TGTGCCAGCAGTGAAAGGGTGGCGGGAGTCTACAATGAGCAGTTCTTC
TRBV7-9	-	TRBJ1-2	once	15	CASSPPTGSVYGYTF	TGTGCCAGCAGCCCCCCGACGGGCAGTGTATATGGCTACACCTTC
TRBV12-3/TRBV12-4	-	TRBJ2-1	-	13	CASSLEARREQFF	TGTGCCAGCAGTTTAGAGGCCAGGCGCGAGCAGTTCTTC
TRBV19	-	TRBJ1-2	-	13	CASSTTGSKGYTF	TGTGCCAGTAGTACAACAGGGTCAAAAGGCTACACCTTC
TRBV1	-	TRBJ2-3	once	21	CTSSQWGVYYLSIYAAPGGYF	TGCACCAGCAGCCAATGGGGAGTCTACTACCTTAGTATATACGCAGCCCCGGGTGGGTATTTT
TRBV5-1	-	TRBJ1-3	-	13	CASSPASGNTIYF	TGCGCCAGCAGCCCAGCCTCTGGAAACACCATATATTTT
TRBV10-3	-	TRBJ2-3	-	12	CAISERSDTQYF	TGTGCCATCAGTGAAAGGTCTGATACGCAGTATTTT
TRBV30	TRBD1	TRBJ2-3	-	15	CAWRGTVPSTDTQYF	TGTGCCTGGAGGGGGACAGTTCCTAGCACAGATACGCAGTATTTT
TRBV18	-	TRBJ1-2	-	13	CASSPSGSGGYTF	TGTGCCAGCTCACCATCAGGGTCTGGTGGCTACACCTTC
TRBV3-1/TRBV3-2	TRBD2	TRBJ2-5	few	14	CASSLVGGQETQYF	TGTGCCAGCAGCCTCGTGGGGGGGCAAGAGACCCAGTACTTC
TRBV6-1	TRBD1	TRBJ2-7	-	16	CASSDGTGRFKYEQYF	TGTGCCAGCAGTGACGGGACAGGGAGATTTAAATACGAGCAGTACTTC
TRBV5-4	TRBD1	TRBJ1-2	-	13	CASRLTGATGYTF	TGTGCCAGCAGACTGACAGGGGCGACCGGCTACACCTTC
TRBV14	-	TRBJ1-1	-	15	CASSQLLRPDTEAFF	TGTGCCAGCAGCCAATTATTACGACCCGACACTGAAGCTTTCTTT
TRBV5-1	-	TRBJ2-3	-	15	CASSLYLGHTDTQYF	TGCGCCAGCAGCTTGTATCTAGGCCACACAGATACGCAGTATTTT
TRBV27	TRBD1	TRBJ1-4	-	15	CASSSAGTGEEKLFF	TGTGCCAGCAGTTCAGCCGGGACAGGGGAAGAAAAACTGTTTTTT
TRBV5-6	-	TRBJ2-7	-	13	CASSLVRSDEQYF	TGTGCCAGCAGCTTAGTCAGGAGCGACGAGCAGTACTTC
TRBV5-1	-	TRBJ1-1	once	15	CASSPRQGGGTEAFF	TGCGCCAGCAGCCCTAGGCAGGGAGGAGGAACTGAAGCTTTCTTT
TRBV21-1	-	TRBJ2-1	-	16	CASSKGYRFSYNEQFF	TGTGCCAGCAGCAAAGGTTACCGATTCTCCTACAATGAGCAGTTCTTC
TRBV2	TRBD1	TRBJ1-2	-	16	CASSEAGDSYNYGYTF	TGTGCCAGCAGTGAAGCGGGGGACAGTTACAACTATGGCTACACCTTC
TRBV19	-	TRBJ1-5	-	14	CASERQFSNQPQHF	TGTGCCAGTGAAAGACAGTTTAGCAATCAGCCCCAGCATTTT
TRBV19	TRBD1	TRBJ1-3	-	14	CASSSGTGGNTIYF	TGTGCCAGTAGTTCCGGGACAGGGGGGAACACCATATATTTT
TRBV7-2	TRBD1	TRBJ1-3	-	16	CASSFGTADSGNTIYF	TGTGCCAGCAGCTTCGGGACAGCTGACTCTGGAAACACCATATATTTT
TRBV6-5	TRBD1	TRBJ1-5	-	16	CASSYYPQGEFQPQHF	TGTGCCAGCAGTTACTACCCTCAGGGGGAATTTCAGCCCCAGCATTTT
TRBV9	-	TRBJ2-5	-	13	CASSLTLGETQYF	TGTGCCAGCAGCCTAACCCTCGGGGAGACCCAGTACTTC
TRBV11-2	TRBD2	TRBJ2-4	-	19	CASSSFPGLAEEPKNIQYF	TGTGCCAGCAGCTCTTTCCCGGGACTAGCGGAAGAACCCAAAAACATTCAGTACTTC
TRBV6-5	TRBD1	TRBJ1-5	-	15	CASRPGTDSNQPQHF	TGTGCCAGCAGACCTGGGACAGATAGCAATCAGCCCCAGCATTTT
TRBV4-1	TRBD2	TRBJ2-7	-	14	CASSQGLAGYEQYF	TGCGCCAGCAGCCAAGGACTAGCGGGCTACGAGCAGTACTTC
TRBV6-5	-	TRBJ2-7	few	14	CASSYPGQLSEQYF	TGTGCCAGCAGTTACCCCGGACAGCTCTCCGAGCAGTACTTC
TRBV7-8	TRBD1	TRBJ1-1	-	16	CASSQAARQGAVGAFF	TGTGCCAGCAGCCAGGCGGCGAGACAGGGGGCGGTTGGAGCTTTCTTT
TRBV7-2	TRBD2	TRBJ2-5	-	14	CASSPPSGIKTQYF	TGTGCCAGCAGCCCCCCTAGCGGGATAAAGACCCAGTACTTC
TRBV5-6	-	TRBJ2-1	-	16	CASSPLGGLGDNEQFF	TGTGCCAGCAGCCCGCTTGGGGGACTCGGTGACAATGAGCAGTTCTTC
TRBV3-1/TRBV3-2	-	TRBJ1-1	-	14	CASSRHREGTEAFF	TGTGCCAGCAGCCGCCACAGGGAGGGGACTGAAGCTTTCTTT
TRBV7-6	TRBD1	TRBJ2-3	-	18	CASSFGDRGGLSTDTQYF	TGTGCCAGCAGCTTTGGGGACAGGGGGGGCCTTAGCACAGATACGCAGTATTTT
TRBV9	TRBD2	TRBJ2-7	-	13	CASLGLGTYEQYF	TGTGCCAGCCTGGGACTAGGAACCTACGAGCAGTACTTC
TRBV25-1	-	TRBJ2-1	-	15	CASSESGGPYNEQFF	TGTGCCAGCAGTGAATCTGGGGGACCCTACAATGAGCAGTTCTTC
TRBV6-1	-	TRBJ1-5	-	14	CASSEGHFNQPQHF	TGTGCCAGCAGTGAAGGACACTTCAATCAGCCCCAGCATTTT
TRBV30	-	TRBJ2-1	-	11	CAWSVSRGQFF	TGTGCCTGGAGTGTCTCCCGAGGGCAGTTCTTC
TRBV14	-	TRBJ2-7	-	15	CASSQGRQKAYEQYF	TGTGCCAGCAGCCAAGGTCGGCAGAAGGCCTACGAGCAGTACTTC
TRBV19	-	TRBJ1-1	-	13	CASCEPGNTEAFF	TGTGCCTCCTGCGAGCCCGGGAACACTGAAGCTTTCTTT
TRBV25-1	-	TRBJ1-1	-	13	CASRGQAGAEAFF	TGTGCCAGCAGGGGCCAAGCAGGGGCTGAAGCTTTCTTT
TRBV5-1	TRBD1	TRBJ1-5	-	15	CASSLTGGLNQPQHF	TGCGCCAGCAGCTTAACAGGGGGATTGAATCAGCCCCAGCATTTT
TRBV10-3	TRBD1	TRBJ2-7	-	16	CAISAPGQGNSLEQYF	TGTGCCATCAGCGCTCCGGGACAGGGGAATTCGCTCGAGCAGTACTTC
TRBV9	TRBD1	TRBJ1-3	-	15	CASSERQGVGNTIYF	TGTGCCAGCAGCGAACGACAGGGGGTTGGAAACACCATATATTTT
TRBV27	-	TRBJ1-5	once	13	CASSYRVSEPQHF	TGTGCCAGCAGTTACAGGGTTAGTGAGCCCCAGCATTTT